A single sample gave rise to the 19 T cell receptor beta chains below, sequenced in a study of cytomegalovirus exposure and HLA in healthy donors. With 60 Vbeta and 13 Jbeta primers, the PCR was carried out. Generated by immunoSEQ multiplex PCR, the TCRdb table keeps only in-frame clones and is missing some. This table has 110,000 or so clones, over 65% appearing once. Sequenced sample: PBMCs. These receptors all stem from a woman younger than 45 in good health and CMV-seropositive.

This clone came up once. The rearrangement uses TRBV12-5 and TRBJ2-7; 8 nucleotides agree with TRBD2. Trimming cost V 2 bases and J 3 bases; bases outside gene matches: 9. The CDR3 has 16 amino acids. CDR1 and CDR2 from the germline V gene are LGHNT and FRNRAP. Here the CDR3 DNA reads TGTGCTAGTGGTTTGAAAGTAGCGGGGACGGGCTACGAGCAGTACTTC. The encoded protein is CASGLKVAGTGYEQYF. Using reference TRBV12-5 and TRBJ2-7 for the parts outside the CDR3, the full variable domain is DARVTQTPRHKVTEMGQEVTMRCQPILGHNTVFWYRQTMMQGLELLAYFRNRAPLDDSGMPKDRFSAEMPDATLATLKIQPSEPRDSAVYFCASGLKVAGTGYEQYFGPGTRLTVT.

The chain is built from TRBV18 and TRBJ1-1, with TRBD1 as a possible D gene (6 bases). Per the germline V gene, CDR1 is KGHSH and CDR2 is LQKENI. Trimming took off 5 bases at V and 6 bases at J, with 16 bases between the two ends. The length of the CDR3 is 14 residues. The CDR3 bases are TGTGCCAGCTCAAGGCTGGCCGGGGGGCCTGAAGCTTTCTTT. Translation gives CASSRLAGGPEAFF.

The chain couples TRBV11-2 to TRBJ1-4, with D possibly matching TRBD1 (6 bases). Trimming stripped 6 bases from V and 7 bases from J, with 15 bases between. The CDR3 contains 14 residues. From germline, CDR1 is SGHAT and CDR2 FQNNGV. CDR3 residues: CASRWTAEGEKLFF. For the CDR3, the DNA is TGTGCCAGCAGATGGACAGCCGAGGGTGAAAAACTGTTTTTT.

The gene calls are TRBV18 and TRBJ1-5; D call uncertain. V was shortened by 6 bases and J by 5 bases, with 8 bases between the two germline ends. Germline CDR1 and CDR2: KGHSH and LQKENI. There are 12 residues in the CDR3. The DNA of the CDR3 is TGTGCCAGCTCCCCGGGTGATCAGCCCCAGCATTTT. Encoded protein: CASSPGDQPQHF.

V gene TRBV9 combines with J gene TRBJ1-3, with unresolved D. The CDR3 spans 14 residues. The V end lost 2 bases, the J end lost 2 bases, and 8 bases lay between the germline ends. From germline, CDR1 is SGDLS and CDR2 YYNGEE. This CDR3 reads CASSVAQTGNTIYF. DNA for the CDR3: TGTGCCAGCAGCGTGGCCCAGACTGGAAACACCATATATTTT. The whole variable domain, filled in from reference TRBV9 and TRBJ1-3, reads DSGVTQTPKHLITATGQRVTLRCSPRSGDLSVYWYQQSLDQGLQFLIQYYNGEERAKGNILERFSAQQFPDLHSELNLSSLELGDSALYFCASSVAQTGNTIYFGEGSWLTVV.

Worth noting for this clone: This CDR3 is also generated by other DNA sequences in the sample. The rearrangement links TRBV5-1 to TRBJ1-1, with 9 bases aligning to TRBD1. Germline assignment: CDR1 SGHRS and CDR2 YFSETQ. The CDR3 consists of 16 residues. The ends lost 0 bases at V and 4 bases at J; junction bases unmatched: 7. Here the CDR3 DNA reads TGCGCCAGCAGCTTGGGACAGGGGGTGGGTAGCACTGAAGCTTTCTTT. The encoded protein is CASSLGQGVGSTEAFF. The variable domain in full, completed from reference TRBV5-1 and TRBJ1-1, reads KAGVTQTPRYLIKTRGQQVTLSCSPISGHRSVSWYQQTPGQGLQFLFEYFSETQRNKGNFPGRFSGRQFSNSRSEMNVSTLELGDSALYLCASSLGQGVGSTEAFFGQGTRLTVV.

The gene calls are TRBV2 and TRBJ1-1; 9 bases align to TRBD1. The CDR3 has 13 residues. Per germline, CDR1 SNHLY and CDR2 FYNNEI. V lost 10 bases and J lost 5; bases outside the gene matches: 8. The chain's CDR3 is CAIPGTGRTEAFF. CDR3 nucleotides: TGTGCCATCCCCGGGACAGGGCGGACTGAAGCTTTCTTT.

This chain joins TRBV11-2 and TRBJ2-5, with TRBD1 identical over 12 bases. The CDR3 loop spans 16 amino acids. With V trimmed by 1 base and J by 5 bases, 5 bases remained unmatched. Germline-derived CDR1 and CDR2 are SGHAT and FQNNGV. The CDR3 loop reads CASSLGDRGQRETQYF. The CDR3 coding sequence is TGTGCCAGCAGCTTAGGGGACAGGGGGCAGAGGGAGACCCAGTACTTC.

CDR3 in amino acids: CASSPRTGTEAFF. The CDR3 DNA reads as TGTGCCAGCTCACCGCGGACAGGGACTGAAGCTTTCTTT. The chain joins TRBV18 to TRBJ1-1; 8 nucleotides agree with TRBD1. CDR3 length: 13 residues. Per germline, CDR1 KGHSH and CDR2 LQKENI. The ends lost 3 bases at V and 5 bases at J; junction bases unmatched: 2.

V and J are TRBV2 and TRBJ2-1, with 15 bases aligning to TRBD2. From germline, CDR1 is SNHLY and CDR2 FYNNEI. The length of the CDR3 is 15 residues. Trimming cost V 6 bases and J 10 bases; bases outside gene matches: 7. The CDR3 region has the DNA TGTGCCAGCAGCGGACTAGCGGGAGGGCCGAGGGAGCAGTTCTTC. This sequence encodes CASSGLAGGPREQFF.

This clone was observed a few times. This chain connects TRBV7-6 to TRBJ1-1; TRBD1 is a possible D gene (6 bases). Germline V gene sequence: CDR1 SGHVS, CDR2 FNYEAQ. CDR3 length equals 14 residues. Trimming shortened V by 2 bases and J by 11 bases, and 18 bases separated the two germline ends. CDR3 DNA: TGTGCCAGCAGCTTAATGGCGGGGGACACCCTTGCTTTCTTT. Its translation: CASSLMAGDTLAFF.

With regard to this clone: The germline gene is not matched at one end of the junction; a read error may be the cause. The rearrangement uses TRBV7-7 and TRBJ2-2, with 10 bases matching TRBD1. The CDR3 extends over 18 amino acids. Germline V gene sequence: CDR1 SSHAT, CDR2 FNYEAQ (reference sequence). For the CDR3, the DNA is TGTGCTAGCAGCTTAGCTCTGGACAGGGGGTCGACCACCGGGGAGCTGTTTTTT. Translated: CASSLALDRGSTTGELFF.

The chain links TRBV6-1 to TRBJ2-7, with 8 bases matching TRBD1. Germline V gives CDR1 MNHNS, CDR2 SASEGT. V dropped 6 bases and J dropped 0; count of bases not matched to a gene: 7. CDR3 size: 15 residues. The CDR3 protein is CASSEKQGGSYEQYF. In DNA, the CDR3 is TGTGCCAGCAGCGAAAAACAGGGGGGCTCCTACGAGCAGTACTTC.

The chain couples TRBV25-1 to TRBJ2-2; D unclear. Per the germline V gene, CDR1 is MGHDK and CDR2 is SYGVNS. This CDR3 has 16 residues. The V and J ends lost 2 bases and 2 bases respectively, with 12 bases between them. DNA of the CDR3: TGTGCCAGCAGTGAAACCGGGTTCGGTAACACCGGGGAGCTGTTTTTT. It is translated as CASSETGFGNTGELFF.

This rearrangement joins TRBV12-2 to TRBJ2-1; the table's D call, TRBD2, was not checked against the DNA. TRBV12-2 is tagged as a pseudogene. This CDR3 has 17 amino acids. CDR3 sequence reads: CASRRLAGGAGVNEQFF. The CDR3 nucleotides are TGTGCAAGTCGCCGACTAGCGGGGGGCGCCGGGGTAAATGAGCAGTTCTTC.

This clone appeared once. V is TRBV9 and J is TRBJ1-2; the D is unclear. Looked up from germline, CDR1 is SGDLS and CDR2 is YYNGEE. Trimming stripped 3 bases from V and 4 bases from J, with 25 bases between. The CDR3 contains 18 residues. CDR3 sequence reads: CASSAQKERVGWGYGYTF. CDR3 in DNA: TGTGCCAGCAGCGCGCAGAAAGAGAGGGTAGGGTGGGGCTATGGCTACACCTTC.

This CDR3 reads CASSGLRSSYNEQFF. The DNA of the CDR3 is TGTGCCAGCAGTGGGTTGCGGAGCTCCTACAATGAGCAGTTCTTC. This chain links TRBV6-1 with TRBJ2-1, with D unclear. The CDR3 contains 15 residues. The germline gives CDR1 MNHNS, CDR2 SASEGT. With 4 bases removed from V and 0 bases from J, the gap between germline ends came to 10 bases.

In DNA, the CDR3 is TGTGCCAGCAGCTTAGATACAGGGAACACTGAAGCTTTCTTT. Protein: CASSLDTGNTEAFF. The chain links TRBV11-3 to TRBJ1-1, with D possibly matching TRBD1 (5 bases). Germline CDR1 and CDR2: SGHNT and YENEEA. The CDR3 is 14 amino acids. Trimming removed 0 bases from V and 1 base from J, with 6 bases in between.

The chain joins TRBV19 to TRBJ2-7; TRBD1 aligns across 11 bases. The CDR3 loop spans 15 amino acids. With V trimmed by 4 bases and J by 3 bases, 5 bases remained unmatched. CDR1 and CDR2 (germline): LNHDA, SQIVND (reference sequence). CDR3 DNA sequence: TGTGCCAGTAGTACCCGGGACAGGGGGTTCTACGAGCAGTACTTC. This gives the protein CASSTRDRGFYEQYF. The entire variable domain, with the rest obtained from reference TRBV19 and TRBJ2-7, is as follows: DGGITQSPKYLFRKEGQNVTLSCEQNLNHDAMYWYRQDPGQGLRLIYYSQIVNDFQKGDIAEGYSVSREKKESFPLTVTSAQKNPTAFYLCASSTRDRGFYEQYFGPGTRLTVT.